These 7 T cell receptor beta chains were all obtained from the same sample, sequenced in a study of OX40 agonist ivuxolimab in advanced cancers. Using immunoSEQ multiplex PCR, the repertoire was profiled, and TCRdb retains in-frame clones only, with some absent. The data show approximately 44,000 clones, roughly 86% seen once. The specimen comprised CD4+ or CD8+ T cells sorted from blood, sampled in a trial of the OX40 agonist ivuxolimab. All receptors derive from an adult with an advanced solid tumor such as melanoma, head and neck, liver or kidney cancer.

The rearrangement uses TRBV6-5 and TRBJ1-1; D possibly corresponds to TRBD1 (5 bases). Germline V gene data show CDR1 as MNHEY and CDR2 as SVGAGI. V was cut by 6 bases and J by 3 bases, with 14 bases left in between. CDR3 length: 14 amino acids. The CDR3 DNA reads TGTGCCAGCAGCCCTATGGGGGAAGACACTGAAGCTTTCTTT. Encoded protein: CASSPMGEDTEAFF.

Here the CDR3 DNA reads TGCAGCGTTGAAGATGAGGCAGACTTGGTTGGCTACACCTTC. Translated, it gives CSVEDEADLVGYTF. The chain carries TRBV29-1 and TRBJ1-2; D not resolved. Germline loops: CDR1 SQVTM, CDR2 ANQGSEA. Trimming took off 0 bases at V and 7 bases at J, with 15 bases between the two ends. This CDR3 has 14 amino acids.

V usage is TRBV16 and J usage is TRBJ2-1; D gene uncertain. V gave up 4 bases and J gave up 4 bases, with 11 bases separating them. The germline CDR1 and CDR2 sequences are KGHSY and FQNENV. This CDR3 is built from 14 residues. In DNA, the CDR3 is TGTGCCAGCAGCCCCCGTCCCCCGTACAATGAGCAGTTCTTC. Its translation: CASSPRPPYNEQFF.

In its sample, this clone was seen once. This rearrangement joins TRBV18 to TRBJ2-2, with D hard to call. CDR1 and CDR2 from the germline V gene are KGHSH and LQKENI. CDR3 length: 16 residues. The V end was cut by 0 bases, the J end by 4 bases, with 12 bases between. This chain's CDR3 is CASSPPVNLGTGELFF. In DNA form, the CDR3 reads TGTGCCAGCTCACCACCCGTCAATTTGGGCACCGGGGAGCTGTTTTTT.

The chain carries TRBV6-5 and TRBJ2-5; 9 bases fit TRBD1. V gave up 7 bases and J gave up 4 bases; unmatched junction bases: 10. Germline V gene data show CDR1 as MNHEY and CDR2 as SVGAGI. CDR3 length: 15 amino acids. CDR3 loop: CASTNPTGGRETQYF. The CDR3 DNA sequence: TGTGCCAGCACCAATCCGACAGGGGGAAGAGAGACCCAGTACTTC.

This clone was seen a handful of times. The V call is TRBV11-1, the J call TRBJ1-1; D remains unclear. V lost 3 bases, J lost 1 base, and 9 bases lay in between. Germline CDR1 and CDR2: SGHAT and FQDESV (reference sequence). This CDR3 is built from 14 residues. The CDR3 protein is CASSFWGENTEAFF. The CDR3 coding sequence is TGTGCCAGCAGCTTTTGGGGTGAGAACACTGAAGCTTTCTTT.

This chain joins TRBV28 and TRBJ2-7; 10 bases map to TRBD1. There are 15 residues in the CDR3. V dropped 3 bases and J dropped 4; count of bases not matched to a gene: 6. Germline loops: CDR1 MDHEN, CDR2 SYDVKM. The CDR3 DNA is TGTGCCAGCAGTTTCCCCAGGACAGGGGGTTACGAGCAGTACTTC. Its translation is CASSFPRTGGYEQYF.